This T cell receptor beta chain was captured by sequencing in a study of T cells expressing NK-cell markers. CDR1 MGHRA and CDR2 YSYEKL come from the germline V gene. This CDR3 has 15 amino acids. After re-calling the 5' RACE reads, TCRdb lists one entry per CDR3 protein, DNA absent. Reported are about half a million distinct CDR3 sequences; the ten largest clones contain more than 1.4%. Sequencing was done on a sample of blood T cells: a sorted CD56 or NKG2C T cell subset, CD4+ or CD8+ T cells, or bulk PBMC T cells (not recorded which). This sequence joins TRBV4-1 and TRBJ2-3; TCRdb reports TRBD2, a call that lacks DNA to check it against. This sequence was found in a woman in her 50s in good health. CDR3: CASSGLTGSTDTQYF.